This TCR beta chain comes out of a study of CD8 T cells in Susac syndrome. Study at large: Clinically active disease was present in about 6 of the sequenced Susac syndrome patients. Eight of these patients were in remission. Patients with Susac syndrome had blood drawn and were at that point therapy-naive, on corticosteroids, or on intravenous immunoglobulin alone.

Germline V gene lookup returns CDR1 LNHDA and CDR2 SQIVND (reference sequence). The CDR3 is 13 amino acids. Trimming removed 4 bases at V and 1 base at J, with 6 bases between. Negative isolation yielded CD4+ and CD8+ T cells, and FACS enriched TEMRA cells. Random hexamers were used to reverse transcribe an amount of about 0.5 to 1 ug RNA. TCR beta CDR3 was amplified by immunoSEQ covering 54 Vbeta and 13 Jbeta. TCRdb re-called the immunoSEQ multiplex PCR reads through MiXCR, storing one row per CDR3 protein. The repertoire holds approximately 100,000 distinct CDR3 sequences, with approximately 93% as singletons.

This chain links TRBV19 with TRBJ2-3; D is unclear. Sequences were obtained from CD8+ T cells from PBMCs. The receptor was isolated from a human donor with Susac syndrome. CDR3 sequence: CASSKGGTDTQYF. As DNA, the CDR3 is TGTGCCAGTAGTAAAGGAGGCACAGATACGCAGTATTTT.